This entry lists 27 T cell receptor beta chains sequenced from one sample in a study of CD8 T cells in ankylosing spondylitis. TCRdb redid the calling of the 5' RACE reads with MiXCR, one entry per CDR3 protein. In the table there are some 250,000 distinct CDR3 sequences, 20% to 30% of which are singletons. Source material: blood, either unsorted or a sorted T cell fraction (not recorded which). Receptor source: a male donor with ankylosing spondylitis or in good health (not recorded which).

In this sample, this clonotype turned up many times. This chain connects TRBV6-2 or TRBV6-3 to TRBJ2-4; D may correspond to TRBD1 or TRBD2 (6 bases each). Germline CDR1 and CDR2: MNHEY and SVGEGT. Deletions cut 4 bases from V and 7 bases from J, with 11 bases between. The CDR3 spans 13 residues. Here the CDR3 reads CASSSQGTNIQYF. CDR3 in DNA: TGTGCCAGCAGTTCTCAGGGGACTAACATTCAGTACTTC.

The genes are TRBV20-1 and TRBJ2-5; 7 bases are a match to TRBD1. Germline CDR1 DFQATT, CDR2 SNEGSKA (reference sequence). Losses at the gene ends were 8 bases for V and 5 bases for J; bases not matched to a gene: 8. CDR3 length: 12 residues. The CDR3 DNA reads as TGCAGTTACCAAGGGGGCCAGGAGACCCAGTACTTC. Protein: CSYQGGQETQYF.

This clonotype was counted many times. V usage is TRBV20-1 and J usage is TRBJ2-3; D is unresolved. This CDR3 has 14 amino acids. The V end was cut by 1 base, the J end by 2 bases, with 10 bases between. CDR1 is DFQATT, CDR2 SNEGSKA, per germline (reference sequence). DNA of the CDR3: TGCAGTGCTAGAGCACCCCCCTCCACAGATACGCAGTATTTT. It specifies CSARAPPSTDTQYF.

This clonotype has ten or more counts. V usage is TRBV11-2 and J usage is TRBJ2-3; 8 bases are a match to TRBD1. Germline values: CDR1 SGHAT, CDR2 FQNNGV. V shed 7 bases and J 6 bases; nucleotides not matched to a gene: 6. CDR3 size: 13 residues. The CDR3 here is CASKMTGVDTQYF. CDR3 in DNA: TGTGCCAGCAAGATGACAGGGGTGGATACGCAGTATTTT.

This clonotype was recorded many times. The rearrangement joins TRBV6-1 to TRBJ2-1, with TRBD1 matching over 7 bases. Germline V gene sequence: CDR1 MNHNS, CDR2 SASEGT. The CDR3 extends over 13 amino acids. The V gene end was trimmed by 7 bases and the J gene end by 3 bases; junction bases not matched to a gene: 3. The CDR3 DNA reads as TGTGCCAGCACAAGGGACAGCTACAATGAGCAGTTCTTC. This sequence encodes CASTRDSYNEQFF.

This clonotype was seen a few times. The chain employs TRBV27 and TRBJ2-1; 13 nucleotides match TRBD2. The CDR3 is made up of 20 amino acids. Germline CDR1 MNHEY, CDR2 SMNVEV (reference sequence). The V gene end was trimmed by 2 bases and the J gene end by 0 bases; junction bases not matched to a gene: 10. Written as DNA, the CDR3 is TGTGCCAGCAGTTTACGAGGGACTAGCGGGGTTATAAGCTCCTACAATGAGCAGTTCTTC. It yields the protein CASSLRGTSGVISSYNEQFF.

The chain uses TRBV20-1 and TRBJ1-5, with D maybe TRBD1 (6 bases). V was shortened by 1 base and J by 9 bases, with 25 bases between the two germline ends. The CDR3 covers 17 residues. The germline CDR1 and CDR2 sequences are DFQATT and SNEGSKA (reference sequence). The CDR3 here is CSARGGGERTVAGPQHF. The CDR3 nucleotides are TGCAGTGCTAGAGGAGGGGGTGAACGGACGGTCGCCGGGCCCCAGCATTTT.

This clonotype was counted only a few times. This sequence joins TRBV7-2 and TRBJ2-5, with D tentatively TRBD2 (6 bases). Between the trimmed V and J ends, which lost 5 bases and 1 base, there was a span of 20 bases. The CDR3 spans 17 residues. Germline-derived CDR1 and CDR2 are SGHTA and FQGNSA. CDR3 in amino acids: CASSLPRSGGSQETQYF. The DNA of the CDR3 is TGTGCCAGCAGCCTACCCAGGTCAGGAGGGTCCCAAGAGACCCAGTACTTC.

This chain connects TRBV11-3 to TRBJ2-2; D gene ambiguous. V was pared by 7 bases and J by 7 bases, with 10 bases between. The CDR3 runs to 12 residues. Germline V gene data show CDR1 as SGHNT and CDR2 as YENEEA. This chain's CDR3 is CASTLNGGELFF. The CDR3 DNA reads as TGTGCCAGCACCCTTAATGGCGGGGAGCTGTTTTTT.

This clonotype was seen at least ten times. V gene TRBV5-1 combines with J gene TRBJ2-1; no reliable D call. V was trimmed by 4 bases and J by 0 bases, leaving 14 bases between them. CDR1 is SGHRS and CDR2 is YFSETQ in the germline V gene. The CDR3 is 16 residues long. CDR3 protein: CASSGLEFRSYNEQFF. In nucleotides, the CDR3 is TGCGCCAGCAGCGGGCTCGAGTTTCGCTCCTACAATGAGCAGTTCTTC.

This clonotype has more than one count but fewer than ten. This chain links TRBV20-1 with TRBJ2-1; TRBD2 aligns across 9 bases. From germline, CDR1 is DFQATT and CDR2 SNEGSKA (reference sequence). The CDR3 runs 17 residues. V was pared by 6 bases and J by 7 bases, with 19 bases of the junction left unmatched. The CDR3 protein is CSAPPRGGGGAWNEQFF. The CDR3 DNA reads as TGCAGTGCCCCTCCTCGCGGTGGCGGGGGGGCTTGGAATGAGCAGTTCTTC.

This clonotype was detected ten times or more. V usage is TRBV29-1 and J usage is TRBJ2-3, with 9 bases identical to TRBD2. The CDR3 is 13 amino acids. Per germline, CDR1 SQVTM and CDR2 ANQGSEA. J gave up 1 base and V 7 bases, and 3 bases lay outside the gene matches. The chain's CDR3 is CSASGDRTDTQYF. For the CDR3, the DNA is TGCAGCGCTAGCGGGGACCGCACAGATACGCAGTATTTT.

This clonotype was seen only a few times. The chain carries TRBV6-5 and TRBJ2-1; 12 bases match TRBD1. The junction had 8 bases not matched to a gene; V was cut back by 2 bases and J by 15 bases. Germline lookup yields CDR1 MNHEY and CDR2 SVGAGI. CDR3 length equals 14 residues. The CDR3 loop reads CASSYEGTGGARFF. The CDR3 bases are TGTGCCAGCAGTTACGAAGGGACAGGGGGCGCAAGGTTCTTC.

This clonotype was counted between two and nine times. CDR3 region: CAISENSMGQFF. For the CDR3, the DNA is TGTGCCATCAGTGAGAACTCGATGGGGCAGTTCTTC. The chain carries TRBV10-3 and TRBJ2-1; D not resolved. The CDR3 has 12 residues. Per the germline V gene, CDR1 is ENHRY and CDR2 is SYGVKD. Trimming took 2 bases from V and 12 from J, leaving 11 bases between them.

There are a few counts of this clonotype. The J gene is TRBJ2-7, the V gene TRBV24-1; 8 positions agree with TRBD1. J was trimmed by 5 bases and V by 3 bases; bases with no gene match: 8. Germline CDR1 and CDR2: KGHDR and SFDVKD. This CDR3 has 15 amino acids. CDR3 sequence: CATSDPSGQENEQYF. The DNA of the CDR3 is TGTGCCACCAGTGATCCTTCGGGACAGGAAAACGAGCAGTACTTC.

The CDR3 region is CSAQGRGGQYNEQFF. Written as DNA, the CDR3 is TGCAGTGCCCAGGGGCGGGGGGGCCAGTACAATGAGCAGTTCTTC. This sequence joins TRBV20-1 and TRBJ2-1, with TRBD2 identical over 9 bases. Looked up from germline, CDR1 is DFQATT and CDR2 is SNEGSKA (reference sequence). The CDR3 length is 15 residues. V gave up 6 bases and J gave up 4 bases; unmatched junction bases: 10.

CDR3 bases: TGCAGTGCTAGAGATCTGAGGATTGGACACCTCGGGGAGACCCAGTACTTC. Protein: CSARDLRIGHLGETQYF. V usage is TRBV20-1 and J usage is TRBJ2-5, with a weak D call TRBD1 (5 bases). Germline V CDR1 and CDR2: DFQATT, SNEGSKA (reference sequence). V was cut by 0 bases and J by 5 bases, with 22 bases left in between. The CDR3 has 17 residues.

This clonotype was seen repeatedly, ten times or more. Here the CDR3 DNA reads TGTGCCAGCAGCATAACGTCGGAGGAGCGGAACACCGGGGAGCTGTTTTTT. Its protein is CASSITSEERNTGELFF. The chain couples TRBV9 to TRBJ2-2, with D maybe TRBD2 (5 bases). Germline assignment: CDR1 SGDLS and CDR2 YYNGEE. CDR3 length: 17 residues. V dropped 4 bases and J dropped 1 base, with 17 bases sitting between them.

This clonotype came up many times. The gene calls are TRBV12-3 or TRBV12-4 and TRBJ2-7, with D tentatively TRBD1 or TRBD2 (5 bases each). CDR3 length: 14 amino acids. Between the trimmed V and J ends, which lost 5 bases and 5 bases, there was a span of 16 bases. CDR3 in DNA: TGTGCCAGCAGTCCCGGGACCTATGGGGACGAGCAGTACTTC. It encodes CASSPGTYGDEQYF.

This chain connects TRBV29-1 to TRBJ2-5; D unclear. Germline V gene sequence: CDR1 SQVTM, CDR2 ANQGSEA. CDR3 length equals 11 residues. Trimming removed 1 base at V and 3 bases at J, with 3 bases between. The CDR3 DNA reads as TGCAGCGTTGAAGTCGAAGAGACCCAGTACTTC. Its translation is CSVEVEETQYF.

This clonotype was found many times. This chain joins TRBV5-1 and TRBJ2-7; D is ambiguous. Germline V lookup: CDR1 SGHRS, CDR2 YFSETQ. The CDR3 totals 13 residues. V was clipped by 0 bases and J by 5 bases, with 9 bases between them. CDR3 loop: CASSLGKGNEQYF. CDR3 sequence (DNA): TGCGCCAGCAGCTTGGGGAAAGGCAACGAGCAGTACTTC.

There are many counts of this clonotype. The chain links TRBV18 to TRBJ2-5, with D uncertain. V gave up 3 bases and J gave up 1 base, with 6 bases separating them. Germline loops: CDR1 KGHSH, CDR2 LQKENI. The CDR3 consists of 13 residues. This CDR3 reads CASSPGTQETQYF. The DNA for the CDR3 is TGTGCCAGCTCACCGGGAACCCAAGAGACCCAGTACTTC. The full variable domain, completed using reference TRBV18 and TRBJ2-5, is NAGVMQNPRHLVRRRGQEARLRCSPMKGHSHVYWYRQLPEEGLKFMVYLQKENIIDESGMPKERFSAEFPKEGPSILRIQQVVRGDSAAYFCASSPGTQETQYFGPGTRLLVL.

The chain employs TRBV18 and TRBJ1-2; D gene ambiguous. This CDR3 has 15 amino acids. CDR1 and CDR2 (germline): KGHSH, LQKENI. With 3 bases removed from V and 0 bases from J, the gap between germline ends came to 11 bases. The CDR3 loop is CASSPAAESNYGYTF. Written as DNA, the CDR3 is TGTGCCAGCTCACCCGCGGCAGAGTCTAACTATGGCTACACCTTC.

Many counts were recorded for this clonotype. V and J are TRBV20-1 and TRBJ2-3, with 10 bases aligning to TRBD2. The V segment lost 5 bases and the J segment 3 bases; nucleotides outside the gene matches: 11. This CDR3 comprises 16 residues. Germline CDR1 reads DFQATT; CDR2 reads SNEGSKA (reference sequence). The CDR3 DNA is TGCAGTGCTCCTAGCGGGGGACAAACTGGAACAGATACGCAGTATTTT. Protein product: CSAPSGGQTGTDTQYF.

The V call is TRBV15, the J call TRBJ2-3; 10 bases line up with TRBD2. J lost 2 bases, V lost 1 base, and 6 bases had no gene match. Germline CDR1 reads LNHNV; CDR2 reads YYDKDF (reference sequence). CDR3 length: 17 residues. In DNA form, the CDR3 reads TGTGCCACCAGCAGAGGGGATAGCGGGGGGATCACAGATACGCAGTATTTT. It yields the protein CATSRGDSGGITDTQYF.

This clonotype appeared many times. The V and J genes are TRBV7-9 and TRBJ2-3; 9 bases line up with TRBD2. CDR3 size: 16 residues. J was trimmed by 6 bases and V by 3 bases; bases with no gene match: 10. Germline-derived CDR1 and CDR2 are SEHNR and FQNEAQ (reference sequence). The CDR3 is CASSFSWLAGRDTQYF. In DNA, the CDR3 is TGTGCCAGCAGCTTCTCCTGGCTAGCGGGGAGGGATACGCAGTATTTT.

The genes are TRBV28 and TRBJ2-3; 8 bases align to TRBD2. Germline V lookup: CDR1 MDHEN, CDR2 SYDVKM. The CDR3 length is 15 residues. V was pared by 2 bases and J by 6 bases, with 7 bases of the junction left unmatched. CDR3 protein: CASSLQKRGTDTQYF. The CDR3 nucleotides read TGTGCCAGCAGTTTACAAAAGCGGGGGACTGATACGCAGTATTTT. The full variable domain, with the rest looked up from reference TRBV28 and TRBJ2-3, is DVKVTQSSRYLVKRTGEKVFLECVQDMDHENMFWYRQDPGLGLRLIYFSYDVKMKEKGDIPEGYSVSREKKERFSLILESASTNQTSMYLCASSLQKRGTDTQYFGPGTRLTVL.